One T cell receptor beta chain is described in this entry. There are 16 residues in the CDR3. V dropped 9 bases and J dropped 5 bases, with 25 bases sitting between them. Germline V gene lookup returns CDR1 SEHNR and CDR2 FQNEAQ (reference sequence). This record comes from a study of cytomegalovirus exposure and HLA in healthy donors. Primers included in the PCR were 60 Vbeta and 13 Jbeta primers. Repertoires were generated with immunoSEQ multiplex PCR, while TCRdb's copy carries only in-frame clones and drops some. The profile shows 150,000 to 200,000 clones, approximately 82% of them singletons. The sequenced sample consisted of PBMCs. The gene calls are TRBV7-9 and TRBJ1-2, with unresolved D. The sequence came from a man in his forties in good health and CMV-seropositive. CDR3: CASRGVRNERNYGYTF. In DNA, the CDR3 is TGTGCCAGTCGAGGCGTGCGGAACGAGAGAAATTATGGCTACACCTTC.